This TCR beta chain was obtained from a study of blood T cells in healthy people across ages. The CDR3 covers 15 residues. With V trimmed by 5 bases and J by 8 bases, 8 bases remained unmatched. CDR1 and CDR2 (germline): MDHEN, SYDVKM. Primers used in a second PCR of roughly 6 to 12 cycles were a sample-barcoded 5' primer and a J-beta primer mix. TCRdb fed the 5' RACE reads into MiXCR, producing one record per CDR3 protein. The sample carries 500,000 to 700,000 distinct CDR3 sequences, approximately 30% recorded once. This sequence originates from a woman of 80 years or more in good health. The sequenced sample consisted of blood. The chain recombines TRBV28 with TRBJ2-1; 11 nucleotides match TRBD2. CDR3 DNA sequence: TGTGCCAGCAGTAGTCTAGCGGGAGGTAGCGATGAGCAGTTCTTC. It yields the protein CASSSLAGGSDEQFF.